This T cell receptor beta chain was observed in a study of blood T cell repertoires in COVID-19. The overall study: Samples representing acute and convalescent COVID-19 were sourced from the United States, Italy and Spain. Sample material is recorded as cDNA or gDNA derived from T cells, B-cell-depleted T cells, or PBMCs.

Assay: immunoSEQ multiplex PCR; the TCRdb copy retains only in-frame clones and omits some. The sample includes under 500,000 clones, approximately 90% of them seen just once. This clone was counted once. This sequence originates from a woman in her 30s with acute or convalescent COVID-19. Sample: peripheral blood.

DNA for the CDR3: TGTGCCAGCAGTGAAGCGGGGACTAGCGGGGGGTCCTACGAGCAGTACTTC. Its protein product is CASSEAGTSGGSYEQYF. The genes are TRBV6-1 and TRBJ2-7; 15 bases align to TRBD2. Germline CDR1 MNHNS, CDR2 SASEGT. Unmatched junction bases numbered 1, after V lost 0 bases and J lost 1 base. The CDR3 length is 17 residues.